This T cell receptor beta chain was sequenced during a study of blood T cell repertoires in COVID-19 (dated by TCRdb to 2020 to 2022). With respect to the entire study: The collaborator samples originated in the United States, Italy and Spain and spanned the acute and convalescent phases of COVID-19. The material from the prospective study consisted of cDNA or gDNA derived from T cells, B-cell-depleted T cells, or PBMCs. Subjects who had been exposed to COVID-19, were actively infected with it, or had recovered from it provided the deeply sampled blood TCRbeta repertoires that made up the dataset. The repertoires were released in a freely available public database meant as a resource for research on the immune response to SARS-CoV-2. Samples came from the ongoing ImmuneRACE study (first 160 participants) plus 1,254 subjects from 6 global collaborators. A de-identified subject ID, COVID-19 status, age in years and sex were almost always included in the sample metadata. HLA class I and class II types, where available, came from metadata supplied by the sample provider rather than from assay-based typing.

This clone was found a few times. Its recognized antigen is unknown. No qualities accompany the bases; no much larger clone lies one base away. TCRbeta CDR3 regions were amplified from genomic DNA by means of the immunoSEQ Assay, a bias-controlled multiplex PCR. Concerning the study's data processing: The number of nucleated cells in each sample was estimated by amplification of reference gene primers within the assay. To quantify the absolute abundance of each unique TCRbeta CDR3 rearrangement, sequence reads were collapsed and filtered. Productive Simpson clonality was computed per sample as the square root of Simpson's diversity index over productive rearrangements. TCRdb stores this immuneACCESS table with in-frame sequences only. Part of the clones is absent; in the studies checked, under half of the shortfall reflects unresolved V genes, and no reason is known for the rest. The V and J calls and clone size were taken over from that table, and D and trimming were inferred from the DNA. Present in this sample are about 83,000 clones, approximately 80% of which were seen just once. The top ten constitute roughly 16% of the sample.

Measured from the cysteine to the phenylalanine, the CDR3 is 15 residues long. Left in the record is the CDR3 DNA by itself, 45 bases read in frame from the first base. Germline trimming: 4 bases from V, 3 bases from J; junction bases outside gene matches: 7. For CDR1 and CDR2, the germline V gene (reference sequence) lists LGHDT and YNNKEL. Results and caveats for the whole study, not just this receptor: Clinical and demographic metadata were provided uncurated, with the amount varying by source and participant.

Each collaborating institution followed its own protocols to collect whole blood in K2EDTA tubes. For TCRbeta analysis, collaborators shipped samples as frozen whole blood, isolated PBMCs, or DNA extracted from either of those sample types. The clonotype comes from a woman at least 80 years old with acute or convalescent COVID-19. The receptor chain draws on TRBV3-1 (or the pseudogene TRBV3-2) and TRBJ2-3; 7 bases in the junction line up with TRBD1. Sequences were obtained from peripheral blood. The CDR3 in this case is CASSPRGQSTDTQYF. The nucleotide sequence reads TGTGCCAGCAGCCCAAGGGGGCAGAGTACAGATACGCAGTATTTT.